This TCR beta chain was recovered during a study of PD-1 blockade in classical Hodgkin lymphoma (dated by TCRdb to the early 2020s). A note on the overall study: Nivolumab dosing was 3 mg/kg intravenously every 2 weeks, continuing until either disease progression or unacceptable toxicity. The study used TCR beta sequencing and CyTOF to define a peripheral blood immune signature of response to PD-1 blockade in classical Hodgkin lymphoma. General study outcomes and caveats: Trial patients with a complete response had baseline diversity similar to that of newly diagnosed patients, while partial responders and progressors had significantly lower diversity. Baseline TCR diversity was reported as lower in newly diagnosed patients than in healthy donors, and lower still in relapsed/refractory patients. Lower diversity was observed in patients in whom nivolumab was started less than 1 year after ASCT, and these patients were excluded from later analyses so that confounding by immune reconstitution would be avoided. The study covered only a single clinical trial cohort, and the causes of the repertoire differences, possibly disease activity or prior therapy, were still not defined. CD4+ but not CD8+ TCR diversity rose significantly by C4D1 (p=0.0027 vs p=0.16), most apparent in complete responders (p=0.02).

Based on the germline V gene (reference sequence), the CDR1 and CDR2 sequences are WNHNN and SYGVQD. The CDR3 starts with the cysteine, ends with the phenylalanine, and has 16 residues. Only the CDR3 DNA stays, 48 bases, in frame from base 1. V is pared back by 2 bases and J by 0 bases, with 12 bases lying between the germline termini. On this clone: Its binding antigen is unknown. Per-base qualities were not stored, and no clone one base away is much larger.

Per the publication, the time point label means: cycle 1 day 1 (C1D1), immediately before nivolumab initiation. All trial patients had relapsed after autologous stem cell transplantation, with cohorts A, B and C differing in prior brentuximab vedotin exposure. CD4+ T cells were purified from thawed PBMCs by magnetic negative selection with a Miltenyi CD4+ T cell isolation kit. A total of roughly 57 patients with relapsed/refractory classical Hodgkin lymphoma made up the trial cohort, and each patient's best overall response was complete response, partial response or progressive disease. Trial patients were treated with single-agent nivolumab in the multi-cohort phase II CheckMate 205 trial. An independent review committee assessed best overall response by applying the 2007 International Working Group response criteria. Trial PBMCs were collected immediately before nivolumab initiation (C1D1) and during therapy at cycle 2 day 1 and cycle 4 day 1. Peripheral blood was collected in 8 mL Vacutainer Cell Preparation Tubes, from which PBMCs were isolated by centrifugation and then cryopreserved. Purified CD4+ and CD8+ fractions were prepared only for cases with an additional available PBMC sample. Magnetically labelled cells were depleted on LS columns in a quadroMACS separator, and the flow-through was collected as the purified fraction.

Genomic DNA was isolated using the Qiagen DNeasy kit from unsorted PBMCs as well as from negatively selected CD4+ and CD8+ fractions. TCR beta CDR3 regions were amplified by immunoSEQ multiplex PCR using primers annealing to V and J segments. Amplification bias was minimized using a synthetic immune receptor repertoire, and residual bias was removed computationally after sequencing. The authors processed their data as follows. Repertoire diversity was quantified as the Shannon entropy index using custom Python scripts. Unsorted, CD4+ and CD8+ repertoires were examined separately, except in combined analyses, for which CD4+ and CD8+ sequences were merged in silico. Clonal expansion was defined as at least a 2-fold frequency increase after treatment relative to C1D1, with a pseudocount of 0.5 for undetected baseline clones. Clones with 0 or 1 copy at C1D1 were classified as singleton clones, and clones with 2 or more copies were classified as non-singleton clones. By matching protein sequences in sorted samples from the same patient, clones expanded in unsorted samples were annotated as CD4+, CD8+ or unknown. Wilcoxon tests on paired samples were used to test changes in diversity from C1D1 to C4D1. This is the immuneACCESS table as TCRdb keeps it, with only in-frame sequences that have V and J called. A part of the clones is gone; compared with another copy, unresolved V genes explain less than half, and the rest is unexplained. The DNA was the basis for D and trimming; V, J and clone size are from that table. Across this sample there are under 30,000 clones, with approximately 83% seen only once. The leading ten clones occupy 2.4% of the sample.

Sample: CD4+ T cells from blood, taken at baseline. The receptor was isolated from a human donor with classical Hodgkin lymphoma. The rearranged segments are TRBV10-1 and TRBJ2-3; a tentative D match to TRBD2 spans 6 bases. CDR3 reads: CASSEPGSRSTDTQYF. The DNA is as follows: TGCGCCAGCAGTGAGCCCGGGAGTAGAAGCACAGATACGCAGTATTTT.